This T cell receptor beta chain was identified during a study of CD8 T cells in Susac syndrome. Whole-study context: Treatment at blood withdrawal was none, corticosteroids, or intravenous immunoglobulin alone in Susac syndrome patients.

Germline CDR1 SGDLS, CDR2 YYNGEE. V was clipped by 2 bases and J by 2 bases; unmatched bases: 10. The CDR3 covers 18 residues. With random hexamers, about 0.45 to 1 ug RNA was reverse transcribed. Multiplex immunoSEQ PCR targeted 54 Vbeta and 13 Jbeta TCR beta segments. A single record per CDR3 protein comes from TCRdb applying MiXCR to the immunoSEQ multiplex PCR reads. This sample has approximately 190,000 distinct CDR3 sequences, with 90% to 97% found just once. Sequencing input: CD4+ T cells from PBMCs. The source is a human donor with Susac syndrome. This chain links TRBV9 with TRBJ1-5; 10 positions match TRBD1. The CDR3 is CASSVEDRGKTGNQPQHF. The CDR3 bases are TGTGCCAGCAGCGTGGAGGACAGGGGGAAAACGGGCAATCAGCCCCAGCATTTT.